This T cell receptor beta chain appears in the sequencing data of a study of OX40 agonist ivuxolimab in advanced cancers. Study-wide background: Under the entry rules, prior anti-PD-1, anti-PD-L1 or anti-CTLA-4 therapy was allowed, and more than 35% had some.

Only one count was recorded for this clone. The antigen remains undetermined. This table comes from immunoSEQ multiplex PCR, and its TCRdb copy is limited to in-frame clones, with some not included. The data hold about 99,000 clones, with approximately 95% observed a single time. Study-level findings and limits: In CD8+ T cells, expanded clones were on average more numerous than in CD4+.

The CDR3 spans 17 residues. With 5 bases removed from V and 5 bases from J, the gap between germline ends came to 25 bases. Germline loops: CDR1 SGHVS, CDR2 FQNEAQ. The chain joins TRBV7-8 to TRBJ2-7, with a weak D call TRBD1 (6 bases). This clonotype was sampled from an adult with an advanced solid tumor such as melanoma, head and neck, liver or kidney cancer. The sequencing used CD4+ or CD8+ T cells sorted from blood, collected in a trial of the OX40 agonist ivuxolimab. DNA of the CDR3: TGTGCCAGCAGCCGAGCCCGACGGTCAGGGGTTCGAAACGAGCAGTACTTC. Its protein is CASSRARRSGVRNEQYF.